This paragraph reports one T cell receptor beta chain. Diagnostic conclusions were grounded in clinical symptoms, serum thyroxine, TRAb, thyroid ultrasound and orbital computed tomography. The data originate from a study of Graves' ophthalmopathy and Graves' hyperthyroidism. TCR beta CDR3 regions were amplified from RNA transcripts. First-round RT-PCR with HTBI primers preceded a second-round multiplex PCR. MiXCR, run by TCRdb on the multiplex PCR reads, gives a single entry per CDR3 protein. The data show 200,000 to 250,000 distinct CDR3 sequences, roughly a fifth seen once. V shed 6 bases and J shed 4 bases, with 9 bases lying between them. Germline lookup yields CDR1 SEHNR and CDR2 FQNEAQ (reference sequence). CDR3 size: 12 residues.

V and J are TRBV7-9 and TRBJ1-2; D uncertain. Input material: peripheral blood. The receptor's source is a woman aged 45 to 65 with Graves' ophthalmopathy. CDR3 loop: CASSHQSYGYTF. For the CDR3, the DNA is TGTGCCAGCAGTCATCAGTCCTATGGCTACACCTTC.